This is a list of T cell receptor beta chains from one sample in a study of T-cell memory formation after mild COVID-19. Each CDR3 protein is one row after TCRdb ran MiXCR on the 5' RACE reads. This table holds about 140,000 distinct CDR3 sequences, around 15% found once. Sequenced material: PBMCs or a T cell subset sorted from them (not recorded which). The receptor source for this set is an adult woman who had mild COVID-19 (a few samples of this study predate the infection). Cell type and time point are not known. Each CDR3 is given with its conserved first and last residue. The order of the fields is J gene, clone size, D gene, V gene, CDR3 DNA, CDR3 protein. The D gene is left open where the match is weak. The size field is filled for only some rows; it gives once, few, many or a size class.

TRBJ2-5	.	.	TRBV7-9	TGTGCCAGCAGCCCCCCCATGCAACGGGAGACCCAGTACTTC	CASSPPMQRETQYF
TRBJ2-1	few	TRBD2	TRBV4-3	TGCGCCAGCAGCCAAGAACGTCTAGCGGACAATGAGCAGTTCTTC	CASSQERLADNEQFF
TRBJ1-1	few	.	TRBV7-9	TGTGCCAGCAGCTTCCAGCCGCAGGGGCACACTGAAGCTTTCTTT	CASSFQPQGHTEAFF
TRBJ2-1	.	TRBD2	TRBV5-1	TGCGCCAGCAGCGTTACTAGCGGTGAGCAGTTCTTC	CASSVTSGEQFF
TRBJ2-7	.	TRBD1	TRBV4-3	TGCGCCAGCAGCCCATGGCAGGGGGCTGTTTACGAGCAGTACTTC	CASSPWQGAVYEQYF
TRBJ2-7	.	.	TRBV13	TGTGCCAGCAGCATGACCGGTATCGAGCAGTACTTC	CASSMTGIEQYF
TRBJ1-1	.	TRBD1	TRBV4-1	TGCGCCAGCAGCCCTTGGACAGGGGATATCACTGAAGCTTTCTTT	CASSPWTGDITEAFF
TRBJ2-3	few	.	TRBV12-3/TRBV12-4	TGTGCCAGCAGCACCACATCTAGCGGCACAGATACGCAGTATTTT	CASSTTSSGTDTQYF
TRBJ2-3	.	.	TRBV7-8	TGTGCCAGCAGCCCACCCGACAGAAGCACAGATACGCAGTATTTT	CASSPPDRSTDTQYF
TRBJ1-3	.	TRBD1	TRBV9	TGTGCCAGCAGCGTAGGGACAGGGTCCGGAAACACCATATATTTT	CASSVGTGSGNTIYF
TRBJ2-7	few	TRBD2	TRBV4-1	TGCGCCAGCAGCCAGAGCGGGGTCAGCTCCTACGAGCAGTACTTC	CASSQSGVSSYEQYF
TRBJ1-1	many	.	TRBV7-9	TGTGCCAGCAGCTTAGGAGGGCCCAGCGCTTTCTTT	CASSLGGPSAFF
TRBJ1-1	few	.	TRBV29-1	TGCAGCGTTGAAGCTCGACTGACCTGGAACACTGAAGCTTTCTTT	CSVEARLTWNTEAFF
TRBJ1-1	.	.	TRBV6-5	TGTGCCAGCATTATTAATGGAAGGGGCACTGAAGCTTTCTTT	CASIINGRGTEAFF
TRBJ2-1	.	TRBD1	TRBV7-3	TGTGCCAGCAGCTTAAGTTTCGGACAGGGGAAAGGAAGCAATGAGCAGTTCTTC	CASSLSFGQGKGSNEQFF
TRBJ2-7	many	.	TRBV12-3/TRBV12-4	TGTGCCAGCAGTGGGGACACGGACGAGCAGTACTTC	CASSGDTDEQYF
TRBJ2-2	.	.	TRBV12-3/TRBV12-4	TGTGCCAGTGAGAGGTCCACGAACACCGGGGAGCTGTTTTTT	CASERSTNTGELFF
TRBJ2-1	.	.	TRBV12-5	TGTGCTAGTGGCCCTCCGGGAACCTCCTACAATGAGCAGTTCTTC	CASGPPGTSYNEQFF
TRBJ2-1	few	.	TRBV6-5	TGTGCCAGCAGGCTGGATCACTACAATGAGCAGTTCTTC	CASRLDHYNEQFF
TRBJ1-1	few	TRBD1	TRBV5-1	TGCGCCAGCAGCTTTCAACAGGGGGACACTGAAGCTTTCTTT	CASSFQQGDTEAFF
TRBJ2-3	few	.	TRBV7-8	TGTGCCAGCAGCTTATACGGAGGTACAGATACGCAGTATTTT	CASSLYGGTDTQYF
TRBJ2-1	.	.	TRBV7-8	TGTGCCAGCAGCCTAAGAAATCTTGACCAGGCATCCTACAATGAGCAGTTCTTC	CASSLRNLDQASYNEQFF
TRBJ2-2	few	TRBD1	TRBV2	TGTGCCAGCAGTGGGCGGACAGGGGCCCCCTCGAAGGTTACCGGGGAGCTGTTTTTT	CASSGRTGAPSKVTGELFF
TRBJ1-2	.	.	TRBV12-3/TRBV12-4	TGTGCCAGCAGTGAAACAGGGCTAGCTAACTATGGCTACACCTTC	CASSETGLANYGYTF
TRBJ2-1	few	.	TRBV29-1	TGCAGCGTTGAGGGCGAGAGGACCCCTTACAATGAGCAGTTCTTC	CSVEGERTPYNEQFF
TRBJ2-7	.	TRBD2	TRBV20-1	TGCAGTGCCAGGACTAGCGGGAGGTGGGGCTACGAGCAGTACTTC	CSARTSGRWGYEQYF
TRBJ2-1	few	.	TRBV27	TGTGCCAGCAGTCTGCGCCCTGCTAGCGAGAGGAGCCAACCTAAGAATGAGCAGTTCTTC	CASSLRPASERSQPKNEQFF
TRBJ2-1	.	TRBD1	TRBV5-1	TGCGCCAGCCACCCGGGACAGGGAAAGATTTTGGGGGATGAGCAGTTCTTC	CASHPGQGKILGDEQFF
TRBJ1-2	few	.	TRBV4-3	TGCGCCAGCAGCCCCTCGGGGTTTTGGGGCTACACCTTC	CASSPSGFWGYTF
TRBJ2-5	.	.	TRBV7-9	TGTGCCAGCAGTTTGGGGCGCCAGGAGACCCAGTACTTC	CASSLGRQETQYF
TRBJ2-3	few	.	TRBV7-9	TGTGCCAGCAGCCCTCCCTTGGGGGCAAGCACAGATACGCAGTATTTT	CASSPPLGASTDTQYF
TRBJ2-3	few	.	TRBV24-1	TGTGCCACTCGACCGGGCTGGACAGATACGCAGTATTTT	CATRPGWTDTQYF
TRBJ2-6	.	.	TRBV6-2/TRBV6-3	TGTGCCAGCAGTTGGGACAACTCTGGGGCCAACGTCCTGACTTTC	CASSWDNSGANVLTF
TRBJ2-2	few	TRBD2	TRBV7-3	TGTGCCAGCAGCTTAACGGGACTAGCGGGAGGTGTCGGGGAGCTGTTTTTT	CASSLTGLAGGVGELFF
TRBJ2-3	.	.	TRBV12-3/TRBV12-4	TGTGCCAGCAGTTTTGGGGGCCGCACAGATACGCAGTATTTT	CASSFGGRTDTQYF